By share, the clone carrying this TCR beta chain counts as medium-sized. The source of the sample is a study of sequential checkpoint blockade in melanoma. Looking at the study overall: After both sequences, patients received maintenance nivolumab.

This sample's treatment: randomized to nivolumab then ipilimumab (arm A) or the reverse (arm B). None of the patients previously received DNA-damaging chemotherapy. PBMC sorting kept live CD3+CD8+ cells without CD19 or CD56. Profiling relied on immunoSEQ multiplex PCR, and the TCRdb table lists in-frame clones only, not all of them. The sample comprises approximately 3,700 clones, roughly three fifths of which are singletons, and roughly 73% rests with the top ten. This specimen consisted of CD8+ T cells sorted from blood (inferred from file names), obtained from a patient given nivolumab and ipilimumab in sequence. This TCR derives from a human donor with melanoma.

The CDR3 reads CASSTGTLEQYF. As DNA, the CDR3 is TGTGCCAGCAGCACCGGGACTCTTGAGCAGTACTTC. The gene calls are TRBV5-6 and TRBJ2-7; the D gene is possibly TRBD2 (6 bases). Trimming removed 4 bases at V and 7 bases at J, with 12 bases between. The CDR3 extends over 12 amino acids. Germline V gives CDR1 SGHDT, CDR2 YYEEEE.